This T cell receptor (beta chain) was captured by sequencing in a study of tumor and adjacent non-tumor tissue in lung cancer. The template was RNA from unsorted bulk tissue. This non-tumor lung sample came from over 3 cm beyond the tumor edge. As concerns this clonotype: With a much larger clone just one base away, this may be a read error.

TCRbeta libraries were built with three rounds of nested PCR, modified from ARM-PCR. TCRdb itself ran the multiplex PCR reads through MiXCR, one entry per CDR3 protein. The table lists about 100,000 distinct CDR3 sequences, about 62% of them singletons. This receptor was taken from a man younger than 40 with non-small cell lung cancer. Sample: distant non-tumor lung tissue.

The CDR3: CASSQDLWREDRGLFF. CDR3 DNA sequence: TGCGCCAGCAGCCAAGATTTGTGGCGAGAGGACCGGGGGCTGTTTTTT. The chain carries TRBV4-1 and TRBJ2-2; perhaps TRBD2 as D (5 bases). Germline V CDR1 and CDR2: MGHRA, YSYEKL. The CDR3 runs to 16 residues. V shed 0 bases and J shed 13 bases, with 21 bases lying between them.